This TCR beta chain came from a study of blood T cell repertoires in COVID-19. TCRdb keeps only in-frame clones here, not all; method: immunoSEQ multiplex PCR. The sample records over 100,000 clones, about 78% being singletons. Unmatched junction bases numbered 4, after V lost 7 bases and J lost 2 bases. The CDR3 has 13 amino acids. Sequences were obtained from peripheral blood. The sequence was obtained from a human donor in a cohort sampled during active or convalescent COVID-19. The J gene is TRBJ1-2, the V gene TRBV12-3 or TRBV12-4; the match to TRBD1 covers 7 bases. The CDR3 region has the DNA TGTGCCAGCAACCCGGGACAGAACTATGGCTACACCTTC. Amino acid sequence: CASNPGQNYGYTF.